These T cell receptor beta chains were read from a single sample in a study of PD-1 blockade in classical Hodgkin lymphoma. The data were produced by immunoSEQ multiplex PCR, yet TCRdb's version contains in-frame clones alone and is incomplete. The sample shows approximately 14,000 clones, 80% to 90% of them seen only once. This sample comprised peripheral blood mononuclear cells (PBMCs), obtained before the fourth cycle of nivolumab. The receptors come from a human donor with classical Hodgkin lymphoma. The CDR3 runs from the conserved cysteine through the conserved F or W. D genes are given only for firm matches. The size entry is marked missing in some rows and otherwise reads once, few, many or a size class.

j_call | v_call | cdr3_length | clone_size | d_call | cdr3_aa | cdr3_nt
TRBJ2-7 | TRBV6-1 | 13 | - | - | CASSRGPSYEQYF | TGTGCCAGCAGTAGGGGACCCTCCTACGAGCAGTACTTC
TRBJ1-3 | TRBV5-5 | 14 | - | TRBD1 | CASSLDRVGNTIYF | TGTGCCAGCAGCTTAGACAGGGTTGGAAACACCATATATTTT
TRBJ1-2 | TRBV4-2 | 15 | - | - | CASSQVEGLLYGYTF | TGTGCCAGCAGCCAAGTAGAGGGGCTACTCTATGGCTACACCTTC
TRBJ1-3 | TRBV7-8 | 15 | - | - | CASSPGGSAGNTIYF | TGTGCCAGCAGTCCGGGAGGGAGCGCTGGAAACACCATATATTTT
TRBJ1-1 | TRBV27 | 14 | - | - | CASSPNDTGDEAFF | TGTGCCAGCAGTCCGAACGACACAGGAGATGAAGCTTTCTTT
TRBJ2-6 | TRBV5-4 | 17 | - | TRBD2 | CASSPSGGALGANVLTF | TGTGCCAGCAGCCCGAGCGGGGGGGCCCTGGGGGCCAACGTCCTGACTTTC
TRBJ1-4 | TRBV19 | 13 | - | - | CASSRQRAEKLFF | TGTGCCAGTAGCCGCCAGAGGGCTGAAAAACTGTTTTTT
TRBJ1-1 | TRBV6-4 | 12 | once | - | CASSDYLGNAFF | TGTGCCAGCAGTGACTACTTGGGGAATGCTTTCTTT
TRBJ1-1 | TRBV6-5 | 14 | - | TRBD1 | CASKDRVGHTEAFF | TGTGCCAGCAAAGACAGGGTCGGCCACACTGAAGCTTTCTTT
TRBJ2-7 | TRBV6-6 | 15 | - | - | CASSYSTRDTYEQYF | TGTGCCAGCAGTTACTCGACCCGGGATACCTACGAGCAGTACTTC
TRBJ2-1 | TRBV13 | 18 | - | TRBD2 | CASSLVSGGASSYNEQFF | TGTGCCAGCAGCTTAGTCAGCGGGGGGGCAAGCTCCTACAATGAGCAGTTCTTC
TRBJ2-1 | TRBV6-4 | 15 | - | - | CASSDFSRGRVEQFF | TGTGCCAGCAGTGACTTTAGCAGGGGCCGTGTCGAGCAGTTCTTC
TRBJ1-6 | TRBV19 | 14 | - | - | CASSRQLYNSPLHF | TGTGCCAGTAGCCGACAACTCTATAATTCACCCCTCCACTTT
TRBJ2-3 | TRBV7-6 | 16 | - | TRBD1 | CASSLVRGRFTDTQYF | TGTGCCAGCAGCTTAGTCAGGGGGCGGTTCACAGATACGCAGTATTTT
TRBJ2-3 | TRBV21-1 | 15 | - | - | CASILVDRSTDTQYF | TGTGCCAGCATACTGGTGGACAGGTCCACAGATACGCAGTATTTT
TRBJ2-3 | TRBV18 | 13 | - | TRBD2 | CASSPREGSTQYF | TGTGCCAGCTCACCTCGGGAGGGTAGTACGCAGTATTTT
TRBJ2-3 | TRBV28 | 13 | - | - | CASRIDSTDTQYF | TGTGCCAGCAGAATCGACAGCACAGATACGCAGTATTTT
TRBJ1-2 | TRBV7-2 | 11 | - | - | CASSFNYGYTF | TGTGCCAGCAGCTTCAACTATGGCTACACCTTC
TRBJ1-5 | TRBV13 | 16 | - | TRBD1 | CASSRRGQGGNQPQHF | TGTGCCAGCAGCCGACGGGGACAGGGAGGCAATCAGCCCCAGCATTTT
TRBJ1-1 | TRBV5-6 | 18 | - | TRBD1 | CASSLPGQGPGGNTEAFF | TGTGCCAGCAGCTTACCGGGACAGGGGCCGGGGGGAAACACTGAAGCTTTCTTT
TRBJ1-2 | TRBV14 | 13 | - | - | CASSLGPNYGYTF | TGTGCCAGCAGCCTCGGACCTAACTATGGCTACACCTTC
TRBJ2-2 | TRBV9 | 17 | - | TRBD2 | CASSAKGGGANTGELFF | TGTGCCAGCAGCGCAAAAGGCGGGGGGGCAAACACCGGGGAGCTGTTTTTT
TRBJ2-2 | TRBV7-2 | 15 | - | - | CASSLVAPNTGELFF | TGTGCCAGCAGCTTAGTGGCTCCGAACACCGGGGAGCTGTTTTTT
TRBJ2-1 | TRBV9 | 14 | - | TRBD2 | CASSPAGGWYEQFF | TGTGCCAGCAGCCCAGCGGGGGGGTGGTATGAGCAGTTCTTC
TRBJ2-1 | TRBV10-3 | 15 | - | TRBD2 | CAISEVAGGYNEQFF | TGTGCCATCAGTGAGGTAGCGGGGGGCTACAATGAGCAGTTCTTC
TRBJ2-2 | TRBV4-1 | 16 | - | - | CASSPRWGANTGELFF | TGCGCCAGCAGCCCTAGGTGGGGGGCGAACACCGGGGAGCTGTTTTTT
TRBJ1-1 | TRBV4-3 | 15 | - | - | CASSQVLAMNTEAFF | TGCGCCAGCAGCCAAGTTTTAGCGATGAACACTGAAGCTTTCTTT
TRBJ1-1 | TRBV14 | 12 | few | - | CASSQDAAEAFF | TGTGCCAGCAGCCAGGACGCGGCTGAAGCTTTCTTT
TRBJ1-2 | TRBV27 | 14 | - | TRBD1 | CASAQTGGLHGYTF | TGTGCCAGCGCACAAACAGGGGGCCTCCATGGCTACACCTTC
TRBJ1-4 | TRBV7-9 | 15 | - | - | CASSAYSSTNEKLFF | TGTGCCAGCAGCGCTTACAGCTCAACTAATGAAAAACTGTTTTTT
TRBJ2-2 | TRBV7-3 | 14 | - | - | CASSPNAVTGELFF | TGTGCCAGCAGCCCGAACGCGGTAACCGGGGAGCTGTTTTTT
TRBJ2-7 | TRBV5-1 | 13 | - | - | CASSLNSPYEQYF | TGCGCCAGCAGCTTGAACAGCCCCTACGAGCAGTACTTC
TRBJ1-6 | TRBV27 | 16 | - | TRBD1 | CASSLQGDMYNSPLHF | TGTGCCAGCAGTTTGCAGGGGGATATGTATAATTCACCCCTCCACTTT
TRBJ2-3 | TRBV7-9 | 13 | - | TRBD2 | CASSATSGLAQYF | TGTGCCAGCAGCGCAACTAGCGGACTTGCGCAGTATTTT
TRBJ1-4 | TRBV7-6 | 14 | once | - | CASSLGGGDEKLFF | TGTGCCAGCAGCTTAGGAGGGGGGGATGAAAAACTGTTTTTT
TRBJ1-3 | TRBV9 | 16 | - | - | CASSPRGDLTGNTIYF | TGTGCCAGCAGCCCTAGGGGTGACCTGACTGGAAACACCATATATTTT
TRBJ1-1 | TRBV5-6 | 11 | - | - | CASTRGTEAFF | TGTGCCAGCACGAGGGGGACTGAAGCTTTCTTT
TRBJ2-1 | TRBV28 | 18 | - | - | CASSFSQGLGTTVDEQFF | TGTGCCAGCAGTTTTTCCCAGGGGCTGGGTACCACCGTAGATGAGCAGTTCTTC